This TCR beta chain was identified during a study of identical twins. TCRdb re-called the 5' RACE reads with MiXCR, one entry per CDR3 protein. The table includes around 690,000 distinct CDR3 sequences, over 20% detected once. V was shortened by 0 bases and J by 3 bases, with 8 bases between the two germline ends. Germline CDR1 reads SGHTA; CDR2 reads FQGNSA. The CDR3 has 14 amino acids. These records were also assigned to another study, of T cells expressing NK-cell markers. That work contributes: In several experiments, an anti-gamma-delta TCR antibody restricted sorting to alpha-beta TCR T cells.

This sequence originates from a woman aged 18-29 years in good health. Sequencing input: PBMCs. The V call is TRBV7-2, the J call TRBJ2-5; D unclear. CDR3 nucleotides: TGTGCCAGCAGCTTAGCGCGATGGAAAGAGACCCAGTACTTC. It translates to CASSLARWKETQYF.